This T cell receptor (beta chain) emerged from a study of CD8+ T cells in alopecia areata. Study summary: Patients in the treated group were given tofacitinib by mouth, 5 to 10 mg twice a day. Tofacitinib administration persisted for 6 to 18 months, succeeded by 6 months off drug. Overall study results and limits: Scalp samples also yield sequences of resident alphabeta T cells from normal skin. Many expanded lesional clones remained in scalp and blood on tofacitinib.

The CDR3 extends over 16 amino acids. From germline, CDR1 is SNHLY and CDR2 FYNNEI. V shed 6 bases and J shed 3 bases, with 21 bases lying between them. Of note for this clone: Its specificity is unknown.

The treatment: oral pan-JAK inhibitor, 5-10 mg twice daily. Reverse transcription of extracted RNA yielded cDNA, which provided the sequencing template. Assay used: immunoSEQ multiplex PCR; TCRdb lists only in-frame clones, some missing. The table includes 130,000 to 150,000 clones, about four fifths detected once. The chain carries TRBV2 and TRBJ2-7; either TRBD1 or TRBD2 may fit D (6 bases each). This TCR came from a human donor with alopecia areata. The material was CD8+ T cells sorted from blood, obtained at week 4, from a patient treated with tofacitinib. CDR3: CASRPLAVGGNYEQYF. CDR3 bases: TGTGCCAGCAGGCCTCTAGCAGTAGGGGGGAACTACGAGCAGTACTTC.